These 32 T cell receptor beta chains were sequenced from one sample in a study of blood T cell repertoires in COVID-19. The assay was immunoSEQ multiplex PCR, and TCRdb's table has in-frame clones only and misses some. The table records 150,000 to 200,000 clones, 60% to 85% of them present only once. Source material: peripheral blood. These receptors all stem from a man between 65 and 80 years old with acute or convalescent COVID-19.

The J gene is TRBJ2-3, the V gene TRBV7-3, with TRBD1 matching 8 bases. The J segment lost 2 bases and the V segment lost 5 bases, leaving 3 bases of the junction unmatched. The germline V gene encodes CDR1 SGHTA and CDR2 FQGTGA. The CDR3 runs to 14 residues. The CDR3 nucleotides are TGTGCCAGCAGCGCGACAGGGGACACAGATACGCAGTATTTT. Translation: CASSATGDTDTQYF.

With regard to this clone: The sample carries other DNA sequences with the same CDR3. V and J are TRBV2 and TRBJ1-6; 7 bases line up with TRBD1. Germline trimming cut 2 bases from V and 6 bases from J; bases unmatched to any gene: 1. There are 14 residues in the CDR3. Germline CDR1 and CDR2: SNHLY and FYNNEI. CDR3 DNA sequence: TGTGCCAGCAGTGAAACAGGGGTTAATTCACCCCTCCACTTT. Translated, it gives CASSETGVNSPLHF.

The V gene is TRBV14, the J gene TRBJ1-1; D not certain. Trimming took off 1 base at V and 5 bases at J, with 11 bases between the two ends. Germline CDR1 SGHDN, CDR2 FVKESK. The CDR3 spans 14 residues. The CDR3 loop reads CASSQATPGTEAFF. The CDR3 DNA follows: TGTGCCAGCAGCCAAGCTACCCCGGGTACTGAAGCTTTCTTT.

This clone came up a few times. This chain connects TRBV19 to TRBJ1-5, with 7 bases lining up with TRBD1. The V gene's germline CDR1 is LNHDA and CDR2 SQIVND (reference sequence). The CDR3 sequence is 15 residues long. The trim removed 6 bases at V and 2 bases at J, leaving 7 bases unmatched. CDR3 bases: TGTGCCAGTAGCGAGTACAGGGGAGGCAATCAGCCCCAGCATTTT. Residues: CASSEYRGGNQPQHF.

The chain is built from TRBV24-1 and TRBJ2-1, with 11 positions matching TRBD2. The junction had 9 bases not matched to a gene; V was cut back by 3 bases and J by 6 bases. Looked up from germline, CDR1 is KGHDR and CDR2 is SFDVKD. There are 17 residues in the CDR3. As DNA, the CDR3 is TGTGCCACCAGTGATCCTGAACTAGCGGGAGTTTCCAATGAGCAGTTCTTC. Its protein product is CATSDPELAGVSNEQFF.

This clone was seen a few times. The chain combines TRBV7-2 with TRBJ2-1; D perhaps matches TRBD1 (5 bases). Germline V gene data show CDR1 as SGHTA and CDR2 as FQGNSA. CDR3 length: 14 amino acids. V lost 2 bases, J lost 5 bases, and 10 bases lay in between. The CDR3 DNA reads TGTGCCAGCAGCTTACAGGGATCGAACAATGAGCAGTTCTTC. Translated: CASSLQGSNNEQFF.

This clone has just one count. The chain links TRBV28 to TRBJ1-5; 8 bases align to TRBD1. This CDR3 has 16 residues. Germline-derived CDR1 and CDR2 are MDHEN and SYDVKM. V dropped 4 bases and J dropped 3; count of bases not matched to a gene: 8. CDR3 sequence (DNA): TGTGCCAGCAGTTCCCCGACAGGGGCGATCAATCAGCCCCAGCATTTT. It codes for CASSSPTGAINQPQHF.

The chain joins TRBV28 to TRBJ1-2; maybe TRBD1 (5 bases). Germline V lookup: CDR1 MDHEN, CDR2 SYDVKM. This CDR3 has 14 amino acids. With 7 bases removed from V and 5 bases from J, the gap between germline ends came to 17 bases. The CDR3 DNA follows: TGTGCCAGCAACCCTTGGGGGGGACCTTATGGCTACACCTTC. It encodes CASNPWGGPYGYTF.

The chain recombines TRBV28 with TRBJ2-3, with D perhaps TRBD2 (6 bases). V was trimmed by 5 bases and J by 6 bases, leaving 18 bases between them. This CDR3 spans 15 amino acids. The germline V gene encodes CDR1 MDHEN and CDR2 SYDVKM. CDR3 nucleotide sequence: TGTGCCAGCAGTCCCCACCTAGCCGCGGGGGATACGCAGTATTTT. Translation gives CASSPHLAAGDTQYF. Full variable domain (missing parts from reference TRBV28 and TRBJ2-3): DVKVTQSSRYLVKRTGEKVFLECVQDMDHENMFWYRQDPGLGLRLIYFSYDVKMKEKGDIPEGYSVSREKKERFSLILESASTNQTSMYLCASSPHLAAGDTQYFGPGTRLTVL.

The chain is built from TRBV10-2 and TRBJ2-7; D gene uncertain. Trimming left V 3 bases short and J 3 bases short, with 9 bases between. Looked up from germline, CDR1 is WSHSY and CDR2 is SAAADI. This CDR3 is built from 13 residues. The CDR3 DNA sequence: TGCGCCAGCAGTGACAGGAATTACTACGAGCAGTACTTC. Translated: CASSDRNYYEQYF.

The chain joins TRBV4-3 to TRBJ1-1, with 7 bases that match TRBD1. The ends lost 4 bases at V and 8 bases at J; junction bases unmatched: 13. This CDR3 contains 15 residues. From germline, CDR1 is LGHNA and CDR2 YSLEER. The CDR3 sequence is CASSLDRDRASEAFF. CDR3 sequence (DNA): TGCGCCAGCAGCCTTGACCGGGACAGAGCCTCCGAAGCTTTCTTT.

The rearrangement links TRBV6-5 to TRBJ1-5; D is undetermined. Trimming shortened V by 6 bases and J by 7 bases, and 7 bases separated the two germline ends. Germline-derived CDR1 and CDR2 are MNHEY and SVGAGI. The CDR3 is made up of 11 amino acids. The CDR3 spells CASREVQPQHF. The DNA for the CDR3 is TGTGCCAGCAGGGAGGTACAGCCCCAGCATTTT.

The CDR3 DNA sequence: TGTGCCAGCAGCCTACGGGGTAGCGGAACAGATACGCAGTATTTT. Translating gives CASSLRGSGTDTQYF. This chain links TRBV7-3 with TRBJ2-3; possible D gene TRBD2, 6 bases. Germline CDR1 SGHTA, CDR2 FQGTGA. There are 15 residues in the CDR3. Trimming pared 5 bases from V and 3 bases from J, leaving 15 bases between. Variable domain in full (rest from reference TRBV7-3 and TRBJ2-3): GAGVSQTPSNKVTEKGKYVELRCDPISGHTALYWYRQSLGQGPEFLIYFQGTGAADDSGLPNDRFFAVRPEGSVSTLKIQRTERGDSAVYLCASSLRGSGTDTQYFGPGTRLTVL.

The rearrangement links TRBV14 to TRBJ2-3; TRBD1 agrees at 7 bases. V lost 1 base, J lost 2 bases, and 9 bases stayed unmatched. Germline V gene sequence: CDR1 SGHDN, CDR2 FVKESK. CDR3 size: 17 residues. As DNA, the CDR3 is TGTGCCAGCAGCCAAGTCGAGACAGGGCTACTCACAGATACGCAGTATTTT. Protein product: CASSQVETGLLTDTQYF.

J is TRBJ2-1 and V is TRBV27; weak D call: TRBD2 (5 bases). Trimming took off 4 bases at V and 0 bases at J, with 10 bases between the two ends. CDR1 and CDR2 (germline): MNHEY, SMNVEV (reference sequence). CDR3 length equals 15 residues. The CDR3 bases are TGTGCCAGCAGTTCAGACTACTTCTCCTACAATGAGCAGTTCTTC. It yields the protein CASSSDYFSYNEQFF.

This sequence joins TRBV16 and TRBJ2-5; D uncertain. The germline CDR1 and CDR2 sequences are KGHSY and FQNENV. V was pared by 0 bases and J by 7 bases, with 12 bases between. The CDR3 loop spans 14 amino acids. Here the CDR3 DNA reads TGTGCCAGCAGCCAATCCTCTGTACTTGGGACCCAGTACTTC. Translation: CASSQSSVLGTQYF.

CDR3 loop: CSVEDLGPGGLYEQYF. CDR3 sequence (DNA): TGCAGCGTTGAAGATCTCGGGCCAGGGGGCTTATACGAGCAGTACTTC. This chain links TRBV29-1 with TRBJ2-7, with 8 positions matching TRBD1. The CDR3 runs to 16 residues. CDR1 SQVTM and CDR2 ANQGSEA come from the germline V gene. Germline trimming cut 0 bases from V and 4 bases from J; bases unmatched to any gene: 11.

V is TRBV6-5 and J is TRBJ1-5; D might be TRBD1 (5 bases). V was cut by 6 bases and J by 6 bases, with 18 bases left in between. The CDR3 has 15 amino acids. Germline V CDR1 and CDR2: MNHEY, SVGAGI. The CDR3 sequence: CASSHGPGTGQPQHF. In nucleotides, the CDR3 is TGTGCCAGCAGCCATGGGCCGGGGACTGGTCAGCCCCAGCATTTT.

This clone has more than one count but fewer than ten. V usage is TRBV7-3 and J usage is TRBJ2-2; 12 bases match TRBD2. Germline-derived CDR1 and CDR2 are SGHTA and FQGTGA. The CDR3 contains 16 residues. V trimming: 5 bases; J trimming: 6 bases; junction bases outside the gene matches: 7. CDR3 sequence reads: CASSLTSGSLSGELFF. The DNA for the CDR3 is TGTGCCAGCAGCCTGACTAGCGGGAGTTTATCCGGGGAGCTGTTTTTT. The variable domain in full, with the rest retrieved from reference TRBV7-3 and TRBJ2-2, is GAGVSQTPSNKVTEKGKYVELRCDPISGHTALYWYRQSLGQGPEFLIYFQGTGAADDSGLPNDRFFAVRPEGSVSTLKIQRTERGDSAVYLCASSLTSGSLSGELFFGEGSRLTVL.

The V and J genes are TRBV5-1 and TRBJ1-4; 9 nucleotides agree with TRBD1. Per the germline V gene, CDR1 is SGHRS and CDR2 is YFSETQ. There are 14 residues in the CDR3. Trimming removed 3 bases from V and 8 bases from J; junction bases left unmatched: 5. CDR3 in DNA: TGCGCCAGCAGCTCCGGGACAGGGTGGGAAAAACTGTTTTTT. Protein product: CASSSGTGWEKLFF.

The chain links TRBV11-3 to TRBJ2-2; 11 bases fit TRBD2. V dropped 1 base and J dropped 8; count of bases not matched to a gene: 6. This CDR3 has 16 amino acids. Per the germline V gene, CDR1 is SGHNT and CDR2 is YENEEA. The CDR3 sequence is CASSLVLAGASGELFF. The CDR3 nucleotides read TGTGCCAGCAGCTTAGTACTAGCGGGAGCCTCTGGGGAGCTGTTTTTT.

This chain uses TRBV6-5 with TRBJ1-2, with D maybe TRBD1 (5 bases). This CDR3 comprises 15 residues. V dropped 2 bases and J dropped 1 base, with 11 bases sitting between them. Per germline, CDR1 MNHEY and CDR2 SVGAGI. The CDR3 DNA reads as TGTGCCAGCAGTTACCTACAAGGGGATAACTATGGCTACACCTTC. Amino acid sequence: CASSYLQGDNYGYTF.

V usage is TRBV19 and J usage is TRBJ1-1; TRBD1 might be the D (5 bases). This CDR3 is 12 amino acids long. V dropped 6 bases and J dropped 8 bases, with 13 bases sitting between them. In germline, CDR1 is LNHDA, CDR2 SQIVND (reference sequence). CDR3 coding DNA: TGTGCCAGTAGACCGACAGATTGGGAAGCTTTCTTT. It codes for CASRPTDWEAFF.

This clone occurred once. The genes are TRBV9 and TRBJ2-3; 7 bases align to TRBD2. The CDR3 length is 15 residues. Germline V gives CDR1 SGDLS, CDR2 YYNGEE. Trimming at V came to 1 base and at J to 3 bases, leaving 5 bases not matched to a gene. Here the CDR3 reads CASSVKGLSTDTQYF. In nucleotides, the CDR3 is TGTGCCAGCAGCGTAAAGGGACTATCTACAGATACGCAGTATTTT.

Note on this clone: Distinct nucleotide sequences in the sample also encode this CDR3. The chain uses TRBV29-1 and TRBJ2-7; 7 positions match TRBD1. The germline CDR1 and CDR2 sequences are SQVTM and ANQGSEA. J was trimmed by 4 bases and V by 1 base; bases with no gene match: 4. This CDR3 is 13 amino acids long. CDR3 sequence: CSVEGQGGYEQYF. CDR3 bases: TGCAGCGTTGAAGGACAGGGCGGGTACGAGCAGTACTTC.

V and J are TRBV7-2 and TRBJ1-2; 10 bases align to TRBD1. J lost 2 bases, V lost 1 base, and 1 base had no gene match. The CDR3 sequence is 15 residues long. Germline loops: CDR1 SGHTA, CDR2 FQGNSA. The CDR3 DNA follows: TGTGCCAGCAGCTTAGAGGACAGGGGGAACTATGGCTACACCTTC. Residues: CASSLEDRGNYGYTF.

V usage is TRBV12-3 or TRBV12-4 and J usage is TRBJ1-2; D possibly corresponds to TRBD1 (5 bases). The V gene lost 6 bases and the J gene lost 6 bases, with 11 bases spanning the gap. This CDR3 is built from 12 residues. The CDR3 region has the DNA TGTGCCAGCAGCCGGGGGACGGATGGCTACACCTTC. Protein: CASSRGTDGYTF.

This rearrangement joins TRBV5-1 to TRBJ2-1; TRBD2 matches at 11 bases. The germline gives CDR1 SGHRS, CDR2 YFSETQ. The CDR3 has 16 amino acids. The J segment lost 7 bases and the V segment lost 0 bases, leaving 6 bases of the junction unmatched. Here the CDR3 reads CASSLGLAGGLNEQFF. The DNA of the CDR3 is TGCGCCAGCAGCTTGGGGCTAGCGGGGGGTTTGAATGAGCAGTTCTTC.

The J gene is TRBJ1-1, the V gene TRBV4-1; D perhaps matches TRBD1 (6 bases). Trimming cost V 0 bases and J 2 bases, with 22 bases left between them. CDR1 and CDR2 (germline): MGHRA, YSYEKL. This CDR3 has 19 residues. The CDR3 DNA reads as TGCGCCAGCAGCCAAGAAGGGGACAACTCGGTAGGACCTAACACTGAAGCTTTCTTT. It encodes CASSQEGDNSVGPNTEAFF.

The V gene is TRBV7-9, the J gene TRBJ2-5, with 7 bases fitting TRBD2. Germline V CDR1 and CDR2: SEHNR, FQNEAQ (reference sequence). After removal of 3 bases from V and 5 bases from J, the junction contained 3 bases not matched to a gene. This CDR3 spans 13 amino acids. The CDR3 spells CASSFPGGETQYF. CDR3 nucleotides: TGTGCCAGCAGCTTTCCCGGGGGGGAGACCCAGTACTTC.

The rearrangement links TRBV5-1 to TRBJ1-2, with 7 nucleotides matching TRBD1. Unmatched junction bases numbered 5, after V lost 0 bases and J lost 3 bases. Germline CDR1 SGHRS, CDR2 YFSETQ. This CDR3 spans 15 amino acids. Here the CDR3 reads CASSLVAGGDYGYTF. CDR3 nucleotides: TGCGCCAGCAGCTTGGTGGCAGGGGGAGACTATGGCTACACCTTC.

This rearrangement joins TRBV5-4 to TRBJ1-2, with a tentative D call TRBD1 (6 bases). The V end lost 0 bases, the J end lost 5 bases, and 11 bases lay between the germline ends. In germline, CDR1 is SGHNT, CDR2 YYREEE (reference sequence). CDR3 size: 14 residues. The CDR3 nucleotides are TGTGCCAGCAGCTTGGGGACAGAAATTTATGGCTACACCTTC. Translated: CASSLGTEIYGYTF.